This T cell receptor beta chain was recorded in a study of CD8 T cells in ankylosing spondylitis. General study points: Apparently characteristic of ankylosing spondylitis blood was a TCR beta motif (under ten highly homologous variants).

Remarks on this clonotype: Antigen unknown.

MiXCR, run by TCRdb on the 5' RACE reads, gives a single entry per CDR3 protein. The sample lists approximately 250,000 distinct CDR3 sequences, under 8.5% seen once, with roughly 4.9% in the top ten. From germline, CDR1 is SQVTM and CDR2 ANQGSEA. V lost 3 bases and J lost 0, with 14 bases in between. There are 15 residues in the CDR3. Material: blood, either unsorted or a sorted T cell fraction (not recorded which). The clonotype was recovered from a female donor with ankylosing spondylitis or in good health (not recorded which). V is TRBV29-1 and J is TRBJ1-1; D is unresolved. CDR3 bases: TGCAGCGTTGAGGAGCTGAGCCTCATGAACACTGAAGCTTTCTTT. It yields the protein CSVEELSLMNTEAFF.